This T cell receptor beta chain derives from a study of cytotoxic CD8 clonotypes in ibrutinib-treated CLL. Some clones are missing from TCRdb's copy, which holds only in-frame ones; the method was immunoSEQ multiplex PCR. The table lists some 350,000 clones, about 64% of them singletons. A word on this clone: Antigen specificity is unknown.

Study observations and caveats: Sustained-remission and progressing patients had different sampling times. Few clonotypes were public, and these shrank or held steady under treatment.

Germline V gives CDR1 SGHRS, CDR2 YFSETQ. The V and J ends lost 3 bases and 5 bases respectively, with 15 bases between them. The CDR3 is made up of 14 amino acids. This sequence joins TRBV5-1 and TRBJ2-7; D is unclear. The receptor comes from a human donor with chronic lymphocytic leukemia. The sequencing here drew on PBMCs, taken after 36 months of ibrutinib treatment. The DNA of the CDR3 is TGCGCCAGCAGCTCCTCAAACCTAGACAACGAGCAGTACTTC. The encoded protein is CASSSSNLDNEQYF.